This TCR beta chain comes out of a study of CD8 T cells in Susac syndrome. Study-wide background: Each patient with Susac syndrome, at the time of blood draw, was therapy-naive, on corticosteroids, or on intravenous immunoglobulin alone.

The authors reverse transcribed roughly 0.5 to 1 ug RNA with random hexamers. TCRdb reprocessed the immunoSEQ multiplex PCR reads with MiXCR, giving one entry per CDR3 protein. The table includes around 140,000 distinct CDR3 sequences, just under 95% detected once. Study-level results: In Susac syndrome, CD4+ T cell repertoires lacked any clonal expansion.

CDR1 and CDR2 from the germline V gene are SGHTA and FQGTGA. CDR3 length equals 15 residues. V gave up 2 bases and J gave up 7 bases; unmatched junction bases: 8. Of note for this clonotype: Its antigen is as yet unknown.

High-throughput TCR beta sequencing covered peripheral CD8+ and CD4+ T cells. Patients with Susac syndrome met diagnostic criteria defined recently for definite or probable disease. The TCR was taken from a human donor with Susac syndrome. The sample taken for sequencing was CD4+ T cells from PBMCs. The J gene is TRBJ2-3, the V gene TRBV7-3, with 8 bases aligning to TRBD2. The CDR3 loop reads CASSLSYGRGNTQYF. DNA of the CDR3: TGTGCCAGCAGCTTATCGTACGGGAGGGGAAATACGCAGTATTTT.